This TCR beta chain was identified in a study of Ad26.COV2.S vaccination and SARS-CoV-2 variants. Turning to the study itself: Donor got 5x10^10 or 1x10^11 viral particles of Ad26.COV2.S. The study's findings and limits: Measures of TCR breadth and depth may have fallen short of total T cell responses. The placebo group had lower spike-specific TCR breadth than the vaccine recipients did. Similar non-spike TCR breadth was seen in vaccine and placebo recipients.

This clone appeared a single time. Its cognate antigen is unknown. Profiling relied on immunoSEQ multiplex PCR, and the TCRdb table lists in-frame clones only, not all of them. The sample shows 300,000 to 400,000 clones, about nine tenths of them seen only once. From germline, CDR1 is SNHLY and CDR2 FYNNEI. The length of the CDR3 is 10 residues. The V and J ends lost 4 bases and 5 bases respectively, with 3 bases between them. As to treatment: over 15 received Ad26.COV2.S at low or high dose, single or two shots; about 5 received placebo; per-sample allocation not given. Collection of samples fell on day 63 after the first vaccine or placebo injection.

The clonotype was recovered from a person aged 18-60 years who received the Ad26.COV2.S COVID-19 vaccine or a placebo. This chain connects TRBV2 to TRBJ2-7; no reliable D call. This material consisted of peripheral blood, taken in a trial of Ad26.COV2.S vaccine versus placebo. The CDR3 sequence is CASSVNEQYV. CDR3 DNA: TGTGCCAGCAGTGTTAACGAGCAGTACGTC.